This T cell receptor beta chain was retrieved from a study of T-cell reconstitution after alpha-beta-depleted transplantation in children. Preparation of the TCRbeta library was carried out with unique molecular identifiers. From the PCR reads, TCRdb called clonotypes with MiXCR, one entry per CDR3 protein. This table holds 90,000 to 100,000 distinct CDR3 sequences, 20% to 30% found once. Study-level results: There were some patients whose high TCRbeta diversity at day 60 came from surviving recipient T cells and thymic progenitors. Newly produced T cells mostly accounted for T-cell counts and diversity one year post-transplant. The study reportedly traced alpha-beta T cells about two months after transplant to several hundred expanded graft clones.

The CDR3 loop spans 11 amino acids. Between the trimmed V and J ends, which lost 5 bases and 8 bases, there was a span of 9 bases. CDR1 MNHEY and CDR2 SVGAGI come from the germline V gene. To note about this clonotype: Its antigen remains unknown.

The specimen comprised PBMCs, sampled before TCRalphabeta/CD19-depleted stem cell transplant. The TCR sequence derives from a boy aged 2 to 10 with acute lymphoblastic leukemia, due to receive a stem cell transplant. The chain recombines TRBV6-5 with TRBJ1-2, with D maybe TRBD1 (6 bases). The CDR3 sequence: CASSRGGGYTF. The CDR3 region has the DNA TGTGCCAGCAGTCGAGGGGGAGGCTACACCTTC.